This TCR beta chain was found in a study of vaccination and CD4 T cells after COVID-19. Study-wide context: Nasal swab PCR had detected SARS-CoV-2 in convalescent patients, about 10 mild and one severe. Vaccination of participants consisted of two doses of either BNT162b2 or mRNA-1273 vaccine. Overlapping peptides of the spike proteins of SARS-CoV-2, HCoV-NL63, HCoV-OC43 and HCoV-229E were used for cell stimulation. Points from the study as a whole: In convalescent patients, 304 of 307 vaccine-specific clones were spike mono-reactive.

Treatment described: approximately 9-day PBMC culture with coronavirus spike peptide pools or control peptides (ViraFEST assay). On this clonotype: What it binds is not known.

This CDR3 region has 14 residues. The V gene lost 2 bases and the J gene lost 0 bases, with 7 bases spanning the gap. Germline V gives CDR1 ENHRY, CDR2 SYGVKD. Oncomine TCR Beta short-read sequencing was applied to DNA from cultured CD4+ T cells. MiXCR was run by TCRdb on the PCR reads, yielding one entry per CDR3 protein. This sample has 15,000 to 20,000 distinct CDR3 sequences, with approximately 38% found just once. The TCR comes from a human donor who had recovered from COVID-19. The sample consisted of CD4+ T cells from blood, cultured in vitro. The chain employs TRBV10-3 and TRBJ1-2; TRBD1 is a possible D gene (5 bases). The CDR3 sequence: CAISEAGANYGYTF. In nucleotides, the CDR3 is TGTGCCATCAGTGAGGCGGGGGCTAACTATGGCTACACCTTC.